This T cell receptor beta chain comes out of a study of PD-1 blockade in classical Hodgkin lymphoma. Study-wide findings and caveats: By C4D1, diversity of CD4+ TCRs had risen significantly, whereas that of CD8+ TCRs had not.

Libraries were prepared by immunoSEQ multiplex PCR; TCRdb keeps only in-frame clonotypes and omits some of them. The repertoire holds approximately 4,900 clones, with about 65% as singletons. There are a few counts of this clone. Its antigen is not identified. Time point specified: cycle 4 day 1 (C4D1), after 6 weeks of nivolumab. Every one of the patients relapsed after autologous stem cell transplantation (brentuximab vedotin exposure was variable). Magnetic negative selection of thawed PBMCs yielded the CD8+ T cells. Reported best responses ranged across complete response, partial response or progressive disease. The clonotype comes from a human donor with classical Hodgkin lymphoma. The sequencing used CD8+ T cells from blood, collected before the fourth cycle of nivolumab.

CDR3 nucleotides: TGTGCCAGCAGTTTGATCGGGGGGGACGCTTTCTTT. It specifies CASSLIGGDAFF. This chain connects TRBV27 to TRBJ1-1, with TRBD1 as a possible D gene (5 bases). The germline V gene has CDR1 MNHEY and CDR2 SMNVEV (reference sequence). CDR3 length equals 12 residues. Deletions cut 3 bases from V and 11 bases from J, with 13 bases between.